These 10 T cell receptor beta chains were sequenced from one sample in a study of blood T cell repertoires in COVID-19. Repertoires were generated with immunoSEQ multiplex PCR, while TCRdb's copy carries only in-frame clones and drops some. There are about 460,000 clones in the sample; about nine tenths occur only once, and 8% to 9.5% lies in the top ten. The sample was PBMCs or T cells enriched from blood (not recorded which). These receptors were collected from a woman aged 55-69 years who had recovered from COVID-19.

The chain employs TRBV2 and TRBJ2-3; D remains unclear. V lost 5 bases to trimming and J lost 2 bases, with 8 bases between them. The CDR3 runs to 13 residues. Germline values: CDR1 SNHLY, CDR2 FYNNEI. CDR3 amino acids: CASSQEVTDTQYF. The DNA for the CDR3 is TGTGCCAGCAGTCAGGAAGTCACAGATACGCAGTATTTT.

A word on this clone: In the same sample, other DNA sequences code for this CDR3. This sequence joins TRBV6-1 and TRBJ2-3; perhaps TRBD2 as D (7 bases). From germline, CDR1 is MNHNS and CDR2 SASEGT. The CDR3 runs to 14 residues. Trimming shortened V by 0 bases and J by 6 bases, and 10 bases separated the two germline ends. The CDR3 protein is CASSEAGGRDTQYF. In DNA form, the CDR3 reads TGTGCCAGCAGTGAAGCGGGGGGGCGGGATACGCAGTATTTT.

CDR3 nucleotides: TGCGCCAGCAGCCCCCGACAGGGGGCGGGGTACGAGCAGTACTTC. This codes for CASSPRQGAGYEQYF. The gene calls are TRBV5-1 and TRBJ2-7, with 10 positions matching TRBD1. After removal of 4 bases from V and 4 bases from J, the junction contained 8 bases not matched to a gene. The CDR3 runs 15 residues. Germline values: CDR1 SGHRS, CDR2 YFSETQ.

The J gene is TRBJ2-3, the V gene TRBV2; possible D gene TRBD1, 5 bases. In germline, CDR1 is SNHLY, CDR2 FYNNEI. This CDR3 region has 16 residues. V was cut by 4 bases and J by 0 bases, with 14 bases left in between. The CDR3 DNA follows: TGTGCCAGCAGTGTCTATGGGGCGGAAAGCACAGATACGCAGTATTTT. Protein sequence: CASSVYGAESTDTQYF. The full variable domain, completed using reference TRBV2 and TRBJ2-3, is EPEVTQTPSHQVTQMGQEVILRCVPISNHLYFYWYRQILGQKVEFLVSFYNNEISEKSEIFDDQFSVERPDGSNFTLKIRSTKLEDSAMYFCASSVYGAESTDTQYFGPGTRLTVL.

The CDR3 loop reads CASSGRITEAFF. The CDR3 DNA reads TGTGCCAGCAGCGGGAGGATCACTGAAGCTTTCTTT. This chain uses TRBV7-9 with TRBJ1-1; D gene unclear. The V and J ends lost 5 bases and 4 bases respectively, with 8 bases between them. The CDR3 loop spans 12 amino acids. Germline lookup yields CDR1 SEHNR and CDR2 FQNEAQ (reference sequence).

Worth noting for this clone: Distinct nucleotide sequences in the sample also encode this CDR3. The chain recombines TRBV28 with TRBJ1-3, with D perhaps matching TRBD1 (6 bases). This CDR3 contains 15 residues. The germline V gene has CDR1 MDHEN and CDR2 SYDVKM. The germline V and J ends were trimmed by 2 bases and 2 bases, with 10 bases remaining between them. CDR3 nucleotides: TGTGCCAGCAGTTTAGGGGGCAGTCCTGGAAACACCATATATTTT. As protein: CASSLGGSPGNTIYF.

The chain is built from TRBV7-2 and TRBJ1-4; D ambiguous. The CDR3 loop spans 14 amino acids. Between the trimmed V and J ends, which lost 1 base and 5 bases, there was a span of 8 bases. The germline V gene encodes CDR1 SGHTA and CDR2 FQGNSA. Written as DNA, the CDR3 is TGTGCCAGCAGCTTAGGAGTTACGAATGAAAAACTGTTTTTT. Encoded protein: CASSLGVTNEKLFF. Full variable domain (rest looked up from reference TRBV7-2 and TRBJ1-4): GAGVSQSPSNKVTEKGKDVELRCDPISGHTALYWYRQSLGQGLEFLIYFQGNSAPDKSGLPSDRFSAERTGGSVSTLTIQRTQQEDSAVYLCASSLGVTNEKLFFGSGTQLSVL.

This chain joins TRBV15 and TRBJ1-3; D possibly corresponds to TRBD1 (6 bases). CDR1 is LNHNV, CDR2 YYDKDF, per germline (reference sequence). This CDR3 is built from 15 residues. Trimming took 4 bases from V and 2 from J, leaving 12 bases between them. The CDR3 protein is CATSKSTGTGNTIYF. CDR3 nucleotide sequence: TGTGCCACCAGCAAATCAACAGGGACTGGAAACACCATATATTTT.

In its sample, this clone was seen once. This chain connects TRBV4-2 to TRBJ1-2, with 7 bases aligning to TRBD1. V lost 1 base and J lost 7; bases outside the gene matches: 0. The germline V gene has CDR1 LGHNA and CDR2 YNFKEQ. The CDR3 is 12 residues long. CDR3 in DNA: TGTGCCAGCAGCCAAGGGGACAGTGGCTACACCTTC. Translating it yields CASSQGDSGYTF.

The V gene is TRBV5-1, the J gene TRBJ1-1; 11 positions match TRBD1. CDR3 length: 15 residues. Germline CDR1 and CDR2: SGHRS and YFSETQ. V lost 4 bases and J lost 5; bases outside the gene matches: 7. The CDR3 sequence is CASSSTGTGGTEAFF. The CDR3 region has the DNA TGCGCCAGCAGCAGTACCGGGACAGGGGGAACTGAAGCTTTCTTT.